A selection of T cell receptor beta chains follows, all from one sample in a study of cytomegalovirus exposure and HLA in healthy donors. Clones were sequenced by immunoSEQ multiplex PCR, and TCRdb holds only the in-frame ones, with some missing. The repertoire holds 150,000 or so clones, with roughly 82% as singletons. What was sequenced was PBMCs. The source is a woman between 45 and 65 years old in good health and CMV-seropositive. Both conserved end residues are trimmed from each CDR3. Each record gives: V gene, J gene, CDR3 protein.

v_gene: TRBV7-2; j_gene: TRBJ2-1; CDR3aa: ASSSSGGASDEQF
v_gene: TRBV27; j_gene: TRBJ1-1; CDR3aa: ASSFQGHTEAF
v_gene: TRBV4-3; j_gene: TRBJ1-5; CDR3aa: ASSQTDSSNQPQH
v_gene: TRBV7-9; j_gene: TRBJ2-7; CDR3aa: SSSLKGSEQY
v_gene: TRBV30; j_gene: TRBJ2-7; CDR3aa: AWSLPRFGTYEQY
v_gene: TRBV2; j_gene: TRBJ2-1; CDR3aa: ATRTGRNEQF
v_gene: TRBV5-1; j_gene: TRBJ2-7; CDR3aa: ASSLEGQGANEQY
v_gene: TRBV10-1; j_gene: TRBJ2-4; CDR3aa: ASNMTGQGVGIQY
v_gene: TRBV6-1; j_gene: TRBJ1-1; CDR3aa: ASRMDRIGTEAF
v_gene: TRBV7-9; j_gene: TRBJ1-5; CDR3aa: ASSSGVSSNQPQH
v_gene: TRBV10-1; j_gene: TRBJ2-7; CDR3aa: ASSVRDRVHFSGEQY
v_gene: TRBV27; j_gene: TRBJ2-7; CDR3aa: ASSHSGPSSYEQY
v_gene: TRBV9; j_gene: TRBJ2-1; CDR3aa: ASSVALRGRDEQF
v_gene: TRBV9; j_gene: TRBJ2-3; CDR3aa: ASNGLGVPTDTQY
v_gene: TRBV6-6; j_gene: TRBJ1-1; CDR3aa: ASSQVRHLTEAF
v_gene: TRBV29-1; j_gene: TRBJ2-7; CDR3aa: SVERGYEQY
v_gene: TRBV18; j_gene: TRBJ2-6; CDR3aa: ASSQARVISGANVLT
v_gene: TRBV2; j_gene: TRBJ2-7; CDR3aa: ASGRVAGDEQY
v_gene: TRBV28; j_gene: TRBJ2-7; CDR3aa: ASSLPMTGLEQY
v_gene: TRBV12-5; j_gene: TRBJ2-1; CDR3aa: ASGARQGIGEQF
v_gene: TRBV12-5; j_gene: TRBJ1-1; CDR3aa: ASGWGTAMNTEAF
v_gene: TRBV4-1; j_gene: TRBJ1-2; CDR3aa: ASSQGTASNYGYT
v_gene: TRBV9; j_gene: TRBJ2-1; CDR3aa: ASSATGRSSSYNEQF
v_gene: TRBV29-1; j_gene: TRBJ1-1; CDR3aa: SVEGQGRTMAEAF
v_gene: TRBV15; j_gene: TRBJ1-5; CDR3aa: ATSRESAGGNSNQPQH
v_gene: TRBV19; j_gene: TRBJ1-5; CDR3aa: AISQGYSNQPQH
v_gene: TRBV5-6; j_gene: TRBJ2-7; CDR3aa: ASSLRGEQY
v_gene: TRBV9; j_gene: TRBJ2-6; CDR3aa: ASSGPRTGISGANVLT
v_gene: TRBV19; j_gene: TRBJ2-7; CDR3aa: ASSMGGVGYEQY
v_gene: TRBV6-5; j_gene: TRBJ1-4; CDR3aa: ASSYGGQGYEKLF
v_gene: TRBV10-3; j_gene: TRBJ2-3; CDR3aa: AISDPVAGTTDTQY
v_gene: TRBV27; j_gene: TRBJ2-1; CDR3aa: ASIRRGSTYNEQF
v_gene: TRBV25-1; j_gene: TRBJ2-1; CDR3aa: ASSERLAGGNNEQF
v_gene: TRBV7-8; j_gene: TRBJ2-7; CDR3aa: ASSLEAQGGQY
v_gene: TRBV5-1; j_gene: TRBJ1-4; CDR3aa: ASSLAGSAKLF
v_gene: TRBV6-4; j_gene: TRBJ2-5; CDR3aa: ATLGEAGGEETQY
v_gene: TRBV19; j_gene: TRBJ2-3; CDR3aa: ASSIKTGITDTQY
v_gene: TRBV9; j_gene: TRBJ2-2; CDR3aa: ASSVAWADTGELF
v_gene: TRBV4-1; j_gene: TRBJ1-6; CDR3aa: ASSQVIGGTGESPLH
v_gene: TRBV2; j_gene: TRBJ2-1; CDR3aa: ASSEASTSWDEQF
v_gene: TRBV21-1; j_gene: TRBJ1-2; CDR3aa: APFRVDYGYT
v_gene: TRBV6-1; j_gene: TRBJ1-6; CDR3aa: ASSEGRVGSPLH
v_gene: TRBV7-6; j_gene: TRBJ2-7; CDR3aa: ASSPITSGGAAVYEQY
v_gene: TRBV19; j_gene: TRBJ2-7; CDR3aa: ASSMGGLRQGDHEQY